This T cell receptor (beta chain) was sequenced during a study of T cell responses to AZD1222 COVID-19 vaccine. Study-wide results and limits: Donor demographics were predominantly white British with a female majority; clonal diversity may be underestimated. Dominant CD4 TCR responses targeted spike regions 160-218 and 743-854. Unmutated variant regions reportedly attract nearly half of all spike-specific TCRs. An increase in Spike-specific TCR breadth and depth was observed after two AZD1222 doses.

Germline V gene lookup returns CDR1 SGHTS and CDR2 YDEGEE. The CDR3 length is 16 residues. The V and J ends lost 3 bases and 3 bases respectively, with 15 bases between them. Points on this clone: Its antigen is not known.

Generated by immunoSEQ multiplex PCR, the TCRdb table keeps only in-frame clones and is missing some. The sample has approximately 150,000 clones; 90% to 95% are singletons. The TCR was taken from an adult in good health. This specimen consisted of peripheral blood, obtained on day 0 of AZD1222 vaccination. The V and J genes are TRBV5-8 and TRBJ1-4, with D possibly being TRBD1 (5 bases). The CDR3 DNA follows: TGTGCCAGCAGCTCCACAGGTCCCACGGCTAATGAAAAACTGTTTTTT. Residues: CASSSTGPTANEKLFF.